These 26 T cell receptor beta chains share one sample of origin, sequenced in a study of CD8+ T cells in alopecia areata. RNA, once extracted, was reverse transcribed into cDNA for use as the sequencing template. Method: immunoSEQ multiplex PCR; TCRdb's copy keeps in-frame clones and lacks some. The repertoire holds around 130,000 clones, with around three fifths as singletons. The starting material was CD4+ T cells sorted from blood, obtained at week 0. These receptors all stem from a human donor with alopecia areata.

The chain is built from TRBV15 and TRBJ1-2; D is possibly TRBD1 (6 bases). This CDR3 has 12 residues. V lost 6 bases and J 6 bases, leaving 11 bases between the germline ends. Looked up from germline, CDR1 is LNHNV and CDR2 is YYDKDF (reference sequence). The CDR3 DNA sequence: TGTGCCACCAGTCGGGGGCTGGATGGCTACACCTTC. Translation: CATSRGLDGYTF.

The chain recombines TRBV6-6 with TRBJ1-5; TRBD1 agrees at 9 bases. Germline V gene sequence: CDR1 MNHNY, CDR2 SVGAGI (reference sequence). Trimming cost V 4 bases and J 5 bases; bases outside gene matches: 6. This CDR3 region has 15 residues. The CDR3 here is CASSFRQGGDQPQHF. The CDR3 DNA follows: TGTGCCAGCAGTTTCAGACAGGGGGGAGATCAGCCCCAGCATTTT.

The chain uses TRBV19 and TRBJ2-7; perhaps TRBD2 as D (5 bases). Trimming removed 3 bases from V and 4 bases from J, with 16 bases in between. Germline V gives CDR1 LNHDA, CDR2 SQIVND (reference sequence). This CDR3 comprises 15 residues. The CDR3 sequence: CASSMPFNAGYEQYF. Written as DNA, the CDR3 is TGTGCCAGTAGTATGCCCTTCAATGCGGGTTACGAGCAGTACTTC.

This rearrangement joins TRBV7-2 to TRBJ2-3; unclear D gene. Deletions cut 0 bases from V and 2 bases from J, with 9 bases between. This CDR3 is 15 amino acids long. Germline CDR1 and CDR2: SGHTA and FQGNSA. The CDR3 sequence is CASSLAVRPTDTQYF. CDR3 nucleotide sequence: TGTGCCAGCAGCTTAGCAGTCAGACCCACAGATACGCAGTATTTT.

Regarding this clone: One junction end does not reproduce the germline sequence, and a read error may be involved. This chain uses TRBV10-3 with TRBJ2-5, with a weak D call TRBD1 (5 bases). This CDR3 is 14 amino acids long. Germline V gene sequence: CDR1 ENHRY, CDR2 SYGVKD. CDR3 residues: CTISESEQGETQYF. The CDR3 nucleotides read TGTACCATCAGTGAGTCGGAGCAGGGAGAGACCCAGTACTTC.

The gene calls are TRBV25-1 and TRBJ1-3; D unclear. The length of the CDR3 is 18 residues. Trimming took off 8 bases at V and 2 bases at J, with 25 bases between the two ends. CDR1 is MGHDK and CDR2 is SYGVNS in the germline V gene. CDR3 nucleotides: TGTGCCAGCGGAGTAACAGCGGATCCTCTCCTCCCTGGAAACACCATATATTTT. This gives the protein CASGVTADPLLPGNTIYF.

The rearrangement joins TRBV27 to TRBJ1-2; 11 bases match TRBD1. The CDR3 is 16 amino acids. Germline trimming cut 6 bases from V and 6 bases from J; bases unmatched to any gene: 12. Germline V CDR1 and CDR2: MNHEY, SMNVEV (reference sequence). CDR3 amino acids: CASSRNSPGQGDGYTF. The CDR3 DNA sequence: TGTGCCAGCAGCCGCAATAGTCCGGGACAGGGGGATGGCTACACCTTC.

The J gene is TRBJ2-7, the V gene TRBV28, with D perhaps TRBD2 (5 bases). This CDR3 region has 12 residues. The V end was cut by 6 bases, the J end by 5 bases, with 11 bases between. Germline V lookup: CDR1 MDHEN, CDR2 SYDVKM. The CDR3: CASSPPGDEQYF. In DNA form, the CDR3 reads TGTGCCAGCAGCCCCCCCGGGGACGAGCAGTACTTC.

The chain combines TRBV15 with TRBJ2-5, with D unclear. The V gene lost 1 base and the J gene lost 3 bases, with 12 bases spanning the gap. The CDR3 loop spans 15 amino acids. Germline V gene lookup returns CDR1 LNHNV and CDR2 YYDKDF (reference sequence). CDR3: CATSRVGIGEETQYF. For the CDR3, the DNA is TGTGCCACCAGCAGAGTTGGCATTGGGGAAGAGACCCAGTACTTC.

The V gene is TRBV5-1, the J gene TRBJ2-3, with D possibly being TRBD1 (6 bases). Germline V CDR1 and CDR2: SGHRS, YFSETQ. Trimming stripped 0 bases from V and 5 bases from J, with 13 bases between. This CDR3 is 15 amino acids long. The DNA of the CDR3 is TGCGCCAGCAGCTTGGGCCTAGAGGGGGTAGATACGCAGTATTTT. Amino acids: CASSLGLEGVDTQYF.

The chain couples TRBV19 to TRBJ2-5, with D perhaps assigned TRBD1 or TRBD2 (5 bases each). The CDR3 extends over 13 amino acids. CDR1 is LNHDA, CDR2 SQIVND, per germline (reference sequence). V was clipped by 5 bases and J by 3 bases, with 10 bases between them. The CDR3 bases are TGTGCCAGTAGTCTCCGGGGCGAAGAGACCCAGTACTTC. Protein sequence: CASSLRGEETQYF.

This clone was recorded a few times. DNA of the CDR3: TGTGCCAGCAGCGAGACCCCTGAAGCTTTCTTT. This translates into CASSETPEAFF. The gene calls are TRBV7-3 and TRBJ1-1; no definite D call. The V end lost 5 bases, the J end lost 6 bases, and 7 bases lay between the germline ends. This CDR3 is built from 11 residues. Germline loops: CDR1 SGHTA, CDR2 FQGTGA.

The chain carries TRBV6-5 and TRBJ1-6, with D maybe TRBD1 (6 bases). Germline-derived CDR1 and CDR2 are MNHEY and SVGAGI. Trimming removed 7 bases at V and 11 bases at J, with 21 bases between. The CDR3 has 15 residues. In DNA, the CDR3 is TGTGCCAGCAACTCCAGGGGCGCCGCTTCGCCACCCCTCCACTTT. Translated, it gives CASNSRGAASPPLHF.

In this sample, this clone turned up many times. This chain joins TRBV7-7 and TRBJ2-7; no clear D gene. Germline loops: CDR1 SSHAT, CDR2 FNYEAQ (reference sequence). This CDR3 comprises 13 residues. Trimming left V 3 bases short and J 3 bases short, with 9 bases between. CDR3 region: CASSLGPGYEQYF. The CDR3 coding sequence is TGTGCCAGCAGCTTGGGTCCGGGCTACGAGCAGTACTTC.

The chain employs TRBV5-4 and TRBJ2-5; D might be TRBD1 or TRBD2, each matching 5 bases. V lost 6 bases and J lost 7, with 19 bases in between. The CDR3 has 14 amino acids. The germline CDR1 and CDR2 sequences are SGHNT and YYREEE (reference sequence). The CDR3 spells CASTFGGETRTQYF. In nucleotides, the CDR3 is TGTGCCAGCACCTTTGGGGGAGAGACCAGGACCCAGTACTTC.

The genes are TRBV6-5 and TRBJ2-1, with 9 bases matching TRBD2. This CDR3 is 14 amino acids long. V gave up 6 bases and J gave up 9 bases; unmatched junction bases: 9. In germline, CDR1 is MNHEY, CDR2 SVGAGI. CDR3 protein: CASRLAGEASEQFF. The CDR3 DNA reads TGTGCCAGCAGGTTAGCGGGAGAAGCTTCTGAGCAGTTCTTC.

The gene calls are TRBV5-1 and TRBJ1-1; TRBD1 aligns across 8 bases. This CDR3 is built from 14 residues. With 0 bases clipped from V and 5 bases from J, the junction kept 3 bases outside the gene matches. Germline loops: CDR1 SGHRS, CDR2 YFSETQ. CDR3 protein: CASSLGTGLTEAFF. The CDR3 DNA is TGCGCCAGCAGCTTGGGGACAGGGCTTACTGAAGCTTTCTTT.

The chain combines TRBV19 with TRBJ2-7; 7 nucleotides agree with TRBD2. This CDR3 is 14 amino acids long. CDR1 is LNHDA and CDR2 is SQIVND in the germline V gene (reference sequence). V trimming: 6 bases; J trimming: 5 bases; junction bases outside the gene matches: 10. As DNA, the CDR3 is TGTGCCAGTAGGCCTGCGGGGGAGCGGAACGAGCAGTACTTC. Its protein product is CASRPAGERNEQYF.

The CDR3 protein is CASSLERGGNTIYF. The CDR3 DNA is TGCGCCAGCAGCTTGGAGCGGGGAGGAAACACCATATATTTT. This chain links TRBV5-1 with TRBJ1-3, with unresolved D. The CDR3 is made up of 14 amino acids. Trimming stripped 0 bases from V and 4 bases from J, with 8 bases between. The germline V gene has CDR1 SGHRS and CDR2 YFSETQ.

CDR3 loop: CASSSFMSSGANVLTF. DNA of the CDR3: TGTGCCAGCAGCTCGTTCATGAGCTCTGGGGCCAACGTCCTGACTTTC. The V call is TRBV7-9, the J call TRBJ2-6; D gene unclear. Germline V gives CDR1 SEHNR, CDR2 FQNEAQ (reference sequence). This CDR3 comprises 16 residues. Trimming took off 4 bases at V and 0 bases at J, with 10 bases between the two ends.

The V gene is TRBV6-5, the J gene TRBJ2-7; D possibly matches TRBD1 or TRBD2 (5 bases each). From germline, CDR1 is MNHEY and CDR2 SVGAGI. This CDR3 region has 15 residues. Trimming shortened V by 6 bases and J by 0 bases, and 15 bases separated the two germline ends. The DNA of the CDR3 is TGTGCCAGCAGCCCCACCGGGACCGCCTCCTACGAGCAGTACTTC. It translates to CASSPTGTASYEQYF.

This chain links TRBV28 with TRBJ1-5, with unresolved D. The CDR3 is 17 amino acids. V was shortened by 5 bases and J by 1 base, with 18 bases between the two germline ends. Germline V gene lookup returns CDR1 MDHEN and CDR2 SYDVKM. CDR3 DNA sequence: TGTGCCAGCAGTGCTACGGCGATGGGCAGGAGCAATCAGCCCCAGCATTTT. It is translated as CASSATAMGRSNQPQHF.

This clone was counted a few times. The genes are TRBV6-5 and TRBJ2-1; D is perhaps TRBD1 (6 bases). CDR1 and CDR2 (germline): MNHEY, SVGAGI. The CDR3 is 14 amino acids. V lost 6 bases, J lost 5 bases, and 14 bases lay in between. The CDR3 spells CASRQGYGHNEQFF. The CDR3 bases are TGTGCCAGCAGACAGGGTTATGGCCACAATGAGCAGTTCTTC.

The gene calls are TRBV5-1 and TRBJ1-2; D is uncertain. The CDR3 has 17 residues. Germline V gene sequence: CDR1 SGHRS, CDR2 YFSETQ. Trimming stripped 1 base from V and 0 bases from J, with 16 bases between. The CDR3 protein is CASSLSPGTRANYGYTF. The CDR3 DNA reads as TGCGCCAGCAGCTTGTCCCCCGGAACCCGGGCTAACTATGGCTACACCTTC.

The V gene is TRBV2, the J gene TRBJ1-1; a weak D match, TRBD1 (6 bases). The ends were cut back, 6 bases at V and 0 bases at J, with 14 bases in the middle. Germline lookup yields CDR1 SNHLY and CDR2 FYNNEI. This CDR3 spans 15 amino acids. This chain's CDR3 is CASSAPGGMNTEAFF. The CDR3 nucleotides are TGTGCCAGCAGCGCGCCGGGGGGCATGAACACTGAAGCTTTCTTT.

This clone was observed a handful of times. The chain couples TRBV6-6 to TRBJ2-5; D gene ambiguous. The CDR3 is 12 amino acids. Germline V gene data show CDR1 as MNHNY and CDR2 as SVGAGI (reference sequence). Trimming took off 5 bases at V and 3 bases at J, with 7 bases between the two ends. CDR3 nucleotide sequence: TGTGCCAGCAGTAACTTCAAAGAGACCCAGTACTTC. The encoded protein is CASSNFKETQYF.